The present T cell receptor (beta chain) was sequenced within a study of PD-L1 blockade in urothelial cancer. Findings and caveats of the study: Lower than median blood TCR clonality before treatment predicted better survival.

Of note for this clone: Its specificity is unknown.

The germline V gene has CDR1 SGDLS and CDR2 YYNGEE. V shed 0 bases and J 2 bases; nucleotides not matched to a gene: 3. This CDR3 has 16 amino acids. The time point is: pretreatment peripheral blood. Here immunoSEQ multiplex PCR was the method, and the copy in TCRdb shows in-frame clones only, minus some. The sample has around 92,000 clones; 80% to 90% are singletons. This receptor was taken from a woman older than 75 with urothelial cancer. The chain links TRBV9 to TRBJ2-1, with 9 bases fitting TRBD2. The sample here was PBMCs, taken around atezolizumab (anti-PD-L1) treatment. CDR3: CASSVEAGGTYNEQFF. The CDR3 DNA reads TGTGCCAGCAGCGTAGAGGCGGGAGGGACCTACAATGAGCAGTTCTTC.